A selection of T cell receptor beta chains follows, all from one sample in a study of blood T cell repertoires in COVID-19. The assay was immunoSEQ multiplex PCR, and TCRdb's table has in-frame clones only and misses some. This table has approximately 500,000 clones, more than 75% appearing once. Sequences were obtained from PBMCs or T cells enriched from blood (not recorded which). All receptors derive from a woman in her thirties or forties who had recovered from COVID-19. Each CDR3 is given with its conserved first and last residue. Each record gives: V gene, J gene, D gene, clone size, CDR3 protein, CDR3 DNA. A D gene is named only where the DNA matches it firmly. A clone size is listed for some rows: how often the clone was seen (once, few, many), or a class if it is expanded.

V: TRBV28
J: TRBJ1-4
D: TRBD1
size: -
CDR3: CASSGDSYLEKLFF
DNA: TGTGCCAGCAGCGGGGACAGCTACCTTGAAAAACTGTTTTTT

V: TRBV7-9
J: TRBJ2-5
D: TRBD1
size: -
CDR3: CASGTGIGETQYF
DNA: TGTGCCAGCGGGACAGGGATAGGAGAGACCCAGTACTTC

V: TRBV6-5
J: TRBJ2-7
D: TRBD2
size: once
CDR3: CASSPSRGRYYEQYF
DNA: TGTGCCAGCAGCCCGTCGCGGGGGAGATACTACGAGCAGTACTTC

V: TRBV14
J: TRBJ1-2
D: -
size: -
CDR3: CASSQKEWVNYGYTF
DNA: TGTGCCAGCAGCCAAAAGGAGTGGGTTAACTATGGCTACACCTTC

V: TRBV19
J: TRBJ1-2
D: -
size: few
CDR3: CASSEHVNYGYTF
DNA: TGTGCCAGTAGCGAACACGTTAACTATGGCTACACCTTC

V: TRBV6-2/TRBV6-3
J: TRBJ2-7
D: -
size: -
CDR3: CASSYVQRSYEQYF
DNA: TGTGCCAGCAGTTATGTACAGAGATCCTACGAGCAGTACTTC

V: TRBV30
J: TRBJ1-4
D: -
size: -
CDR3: CAWSVRGISEKLFF
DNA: TGTGCCTGGAGTGTACGGGGGATTAGTGAAAAACTGTTTTTT

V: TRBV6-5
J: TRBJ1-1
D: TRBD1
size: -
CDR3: CASTPQGGTEAFF
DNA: TGTGCCAGCACACCACAGGGGGGGACTGAAGCTTTCTTT

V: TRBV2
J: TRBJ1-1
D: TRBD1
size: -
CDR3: CASRPQGATSAFF
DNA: TGTGCCAGCAGGCCCCAGGGGGCGACCTCAGCTTTCTTT

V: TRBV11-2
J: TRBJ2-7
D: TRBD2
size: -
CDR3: CASSKGAGGGSYEQYF
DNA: TGTGCCAGCAGCAAGGGGGCGGGAGGGGGCTCCTACGAGCAGTACTTC

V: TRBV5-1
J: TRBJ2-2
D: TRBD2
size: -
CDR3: CASSLDSGRATGELFF
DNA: TGCGCCAGCAGCTTGGATAGCGGGAGGGCCACCGGGGAGCTGTTTTTT

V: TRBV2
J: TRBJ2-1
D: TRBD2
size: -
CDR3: CASSALPGLDDEQFF
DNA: TGTGCCAGCAGTGCCCTACCGGGACTAGACGATGAGCAGTTCTTC

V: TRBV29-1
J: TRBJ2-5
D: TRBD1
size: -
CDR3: CSVAGTGGKTQYF
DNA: TGCAGCGTAGCCGGGACAGGGGGCAAGACCCAGTACTTC

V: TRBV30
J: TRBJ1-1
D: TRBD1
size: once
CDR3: CAWSEDRENTEAFF
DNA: TGTGCCTGGAGTGAGGACAGGGAGAACACTGAAGCTTTCTTT

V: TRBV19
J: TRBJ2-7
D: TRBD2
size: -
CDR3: CASSISWTSGSYEQYF
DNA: TGTGCCAGTAGTATATCTTGGACTAGCGGGAGTTACGAGCAGTACTTC

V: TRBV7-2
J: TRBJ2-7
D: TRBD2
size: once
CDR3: CASSSMTSGRYEQYF
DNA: TGTGCCAGCAGCTCCATGACTAGCGGGAGGTACGAGCAGTACTTC

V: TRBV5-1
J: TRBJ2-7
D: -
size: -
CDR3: CASSSGLTAYYEQYF
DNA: TGCGCCAGCAGCTCCGGCCTCACAGCTTACTACGAGCAGTACTTC

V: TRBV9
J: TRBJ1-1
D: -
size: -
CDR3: CASSVGHLGVAFF
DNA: TGTGCCAGCAGCGTAGGCCACCTCGGGGTGGCTTTCTTT

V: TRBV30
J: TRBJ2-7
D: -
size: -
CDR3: CASTPRSRGGYEQYF
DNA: TGTGCCTCAACCCCCCGTAGTAGGGGTGGATACGAGCAGTACTTC

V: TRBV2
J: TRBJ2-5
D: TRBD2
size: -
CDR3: CASSEAISGRRETQYF
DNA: TGTGCCAGCAGTGAAGCAATTAGCGGGAGGAGGGAGACCCAGTACTTC

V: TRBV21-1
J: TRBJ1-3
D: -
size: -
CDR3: CASSAMQGGSGNTIYF
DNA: TGTGCCAGCAGCGCCATGCAAGGGGGCTCTGGAAACACCATATATTTT

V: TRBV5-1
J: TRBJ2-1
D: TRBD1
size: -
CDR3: CASSSTGTGNEQFF
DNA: TGCGCCAGCAGCTCTACCGGGACAGGGAATGAGCAGTTCTTC

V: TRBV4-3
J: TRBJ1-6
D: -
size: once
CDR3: CASSRDLGQKRLSSPLHF
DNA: TGCGCCAGCAGCCGAGACTTAGGACAGAAAAGACTCTCGTCACCCCTCCACTTT

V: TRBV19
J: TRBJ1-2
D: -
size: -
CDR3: CASSGQDRYGYTF
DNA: TGTGCCAGTAGTGGCCAGGATCGCTATGGCTACACCTTC

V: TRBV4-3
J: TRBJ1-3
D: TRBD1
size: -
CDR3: CASSQEPGTGSGNTIYF
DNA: TGCGCCAGCAGCCAAGAGCCCGGGACAGGGTCTGGAAACACCATATATTTT

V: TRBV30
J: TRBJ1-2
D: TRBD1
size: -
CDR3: CACSQGAGYGYTF
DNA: TGTGCCTGCTCACAGGGGGCAGGCTATGGCTACACCTTC

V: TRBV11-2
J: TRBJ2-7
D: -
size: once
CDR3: CATLGHSYEQYF
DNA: TGTGCCACCCTGGGACACTCCTACGAGCAGTACTTC

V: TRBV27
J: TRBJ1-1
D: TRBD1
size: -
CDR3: CASSFSTTGGTEAFF
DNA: TGTGCCAGCAGTTTTTCCACTACAGGGGGCACTGAAGCTTTCTTT

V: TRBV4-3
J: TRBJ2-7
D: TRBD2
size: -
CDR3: CASSLGTSGSFYEQYF
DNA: TGCGCCAGCAGCTTAGGGACTAGCGGGAGTTTTTACGAGCAGTACTTC

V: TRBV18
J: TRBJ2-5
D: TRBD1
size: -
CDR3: CASSPKGQGVETQYF
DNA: TGTGCCAGCTCACCAAAGGGACAGGGGGTAGAGACCCAGTACTTC

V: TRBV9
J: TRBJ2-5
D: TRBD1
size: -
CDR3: CASSPMRTGGQETQYF
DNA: TGTGCCAGCAGCCCCATGCGGACAGGGGGACAAGAGACCCAGTACTTC

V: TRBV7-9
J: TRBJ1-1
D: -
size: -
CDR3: CASSLGGGPGTEAFF
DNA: TGTGCCAGCAGCTTAGGCGGCGGCCCGGGCACTGAAGCTTTCTTT

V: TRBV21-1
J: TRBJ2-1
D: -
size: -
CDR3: CASSQGGGPNDEQFF
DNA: TGTGCCAGCAGCCAAGGTGGAGGGCCTAACGATGAGCAGTTCTTC

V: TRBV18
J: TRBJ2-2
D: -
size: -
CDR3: CASSRRDTKPGELFF
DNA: TGTGCCAGCTCACGTCGGGACACAAAGCCCGGGGAGCTGTTTTTT

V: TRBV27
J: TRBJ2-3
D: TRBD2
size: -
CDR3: CASSETRWAGEKPQYF
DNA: TGTGCCAGCAGTGAGACTAGATGGGCGGGAGAGAAACCGCAGTATTTT

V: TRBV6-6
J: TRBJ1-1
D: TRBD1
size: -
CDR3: CASLTGVLNTEAFF
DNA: TGTGCCAGCCTAACAGGGGTTCTTAACACTGAAGCTTTCTTT

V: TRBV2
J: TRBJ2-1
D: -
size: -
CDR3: CASSEGVGGEQFF
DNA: TGTGCCAGCAGTGAAGGTGTGGGCGGGGAGCAGTTCTTC

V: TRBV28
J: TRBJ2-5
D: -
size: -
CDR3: CASSPSFLRGKETQYF
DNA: TGTGCCAGCAGTCCATCATTCCTGAGGGGGAAAGAGACCCAGTACTTC

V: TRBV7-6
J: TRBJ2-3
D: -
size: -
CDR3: CASSLIGGTVISTDTQYF
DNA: TGTGCCAGCAGCTTAATTGGGGGGACAGTAATCAGCACAGATACGCAGTATTTT

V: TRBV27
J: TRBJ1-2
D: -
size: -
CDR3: CASSFQGYGYTF
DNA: TGTGCCAGCAGTTTTCAGGGATATGGCTACACCTTC

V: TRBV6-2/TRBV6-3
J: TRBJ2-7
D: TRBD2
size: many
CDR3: CASSYASAGETYEQYF
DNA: TGTGCCAGCAGTTACGCCTCAGCGGGGGAAACCTACGAGCAGTACTTC

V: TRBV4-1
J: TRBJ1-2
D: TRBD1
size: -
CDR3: CASSQLTGGGYGYTF
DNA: TGCGCCAGCAGCCAACTAACAGGGGGCGGCTATGGCTACACCTTC

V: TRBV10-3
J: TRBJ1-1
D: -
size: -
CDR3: CAISAENTEAFF
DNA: TGTGCCATCAGCGCAGAGAACACTGAAGCTTTCTTT

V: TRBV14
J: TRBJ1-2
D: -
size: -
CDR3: CASSPELSREGVDGYTF
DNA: TGTGCCAGCAGCCCCGAATTGTCCCGCGAGGGGGTTGATGGCTACACCTTC

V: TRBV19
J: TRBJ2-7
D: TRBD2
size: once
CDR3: CASSMGPSGHYEQYF
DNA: TGTGCCAGTAGTATGGGGCCTAGCGGACACTACGAGCAGTACTTC

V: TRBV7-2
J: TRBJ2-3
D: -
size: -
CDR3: CAVGRDPVSQYF
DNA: TGTGCCGTGGGCCGCGACCCCGTTTCGCAGTATTTT

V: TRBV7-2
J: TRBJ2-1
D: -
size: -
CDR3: CASSAGAYNEQFF
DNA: TGTGCCAGCAGCGCAGGGGCCTACAATGAGCAGTTCTTC

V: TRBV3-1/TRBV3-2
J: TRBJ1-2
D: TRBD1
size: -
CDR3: CASSQDKGQWAYGYTF
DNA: TGTGCCAGCAGCCAAGATAAGGGACAGTGGGCCTATGGCTACACCTTC